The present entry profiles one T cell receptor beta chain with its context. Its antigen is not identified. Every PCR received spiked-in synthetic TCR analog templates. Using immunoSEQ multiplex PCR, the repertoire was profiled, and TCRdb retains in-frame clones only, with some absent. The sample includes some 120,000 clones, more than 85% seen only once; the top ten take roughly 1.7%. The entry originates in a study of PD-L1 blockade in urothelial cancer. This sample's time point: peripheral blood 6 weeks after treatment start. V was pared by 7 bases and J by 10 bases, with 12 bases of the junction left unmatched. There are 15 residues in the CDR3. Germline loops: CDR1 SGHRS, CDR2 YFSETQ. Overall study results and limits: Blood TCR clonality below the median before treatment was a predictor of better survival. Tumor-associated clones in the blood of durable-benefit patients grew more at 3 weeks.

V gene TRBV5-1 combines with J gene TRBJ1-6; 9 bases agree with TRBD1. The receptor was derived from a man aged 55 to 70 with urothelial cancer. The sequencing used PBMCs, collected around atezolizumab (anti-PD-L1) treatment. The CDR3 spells CASGNGTGNSSPLHF. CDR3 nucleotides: TGCGCCAGCGGGAACGGGACAGGGAATTCCTCACCCCTCCACTTT.